This is a list of T cell receptor beta chains from one sample in a study of OX40 agonist ivuxolimab in advanced cancers. Data came from immunoSEQ multiplex PCR; TCRdb stores just in-frame clones and leaves some out. This table has nearly 85,000 clones, around 85% appearing once. The specimen was CD4+ or CD8+ T cells sorted from blood, collected in a trial of the OX40 agonist ivuxolimab. These receptors originate from an adult with an advanced solid tumor such as melanoma, head and neck, liver or kidney cancer. Each CDR3 is given with its conserved first and last residue. D genes are given only for firm matches. Not every row has a clone size; where given, it reads once, few, many or a size class.

>NA|TRBJ2-7|18|TRBV9|TRBD2
TGTGCCAGCAGCGAGGGACTTCCGAGCGGGAGGATCTCCTACGAGCAGTACTTC
CASSEGLPSGRISYEQYF
>once|TRBJ1-2|13|TRBV6-1|TRBD1
TGTGCCAGCAGTAAGGGGGCGCAGACTGGCTACACCTTC
CASSKGAQTGYTF
>NA|TRBJ2-2|15|TRBV2|TRBD2
TGTGCCACTTCCTTAGCGGGGGGGAACACCGGGGAGCTGTTTTTT
CATSLAGGNTGELFF
>NA|TRBJ2-5|13|TRBV7-9|NA
TGTGCCAGCAGCCGGGACGCCTCCTCGGCCCAGTACTTC
CASSRDASSAQYF
>NA|TRBJ2-6|13|TRBV19|NA
TGTGCCAGTAGTATGGATAGGGCCAACGTCCTGACTTTC
CASSMDRANVLTF
>NA|TRBJ2-6|14|TRBV5-4|NA
TGTGCCAGCAGCCCCTTCTCTGGGGCCAACGTCCTGACTTTC
CASSPFSGANVLTF
>NA|TRBJ1-6|15|TRBV30|TRBD1
TGTGCCTGTCTGATGACAGGGCGGGTTAATTCACCCCTCCACTTT
CACLMTGRVNSPLHF
>NA|TRBJ2-1|13|TRBV5-1|NA
TGCGCCAGCAGCTTGGACAGGAACAATGAGCAGTTCTTC
CASSLDRNNEQFF
>NA|TRBJ1-2|13|TRBV10-3|NA
TGTGCCATCACCCCCTCCCCGGACTTTGGCTACACCTTC
CAITPSPDFGYTF
>once|TRBJ1-6|16|TRBV5-1|NA
TGCGCCAGCAGCTCTTTACAGGGTGACCATAATTCACCCCTCCACTTT
CASSSLQGDHNSPLHF
>NA|TRBJ2-3|14|TRBV7-2|TRBD2
TGTGCCAGTGGAGGCGGGGGGGCCACAGATACGCAGTATTTT
CASGGGGATDTQYF
>NA|TRBJ2-3|15|TRBV10-3|NA
TGTGCCATCAGTTCCGGGACAAGGAGCACAGATACGCAGTATTTT
CAISSGTRSTDTQYF
>NA|TRBJ2-7|16|TRBV9|TRBD2
TGTGCCAGCAGCGTCACTTCTTCAGCGGGGTTGGTCGAGCAGTACTTC
CASSVTSSAGLVEQYF
>NA|TRBJ1-2|12|TRBV19|NA
TGTGCCAGTAGTGTGATGGACTATGGCTACACCTTC
CASSVMDYGYTF
>NA|TRBJ1-6|13|TRBV7-3|NA
TGTGCCAGCAGCCAAGGGGCCAATTCACCCCTCCACTTT
CASSQGANSPLHF
>NA|TRBJ2-7|13|TRBV6-5|NA
TGTGCCAGCAGACCCAGGGGGGGACACGAGCAGTACTTC
CASRPRGGHEQYF
>NA|TRBJ1-5|15|TRBV6-6|NA
TGTGCCAGCAGCGAATACGGGACGGCGAATCAGCCCCAGCATTTT
CASSEYGTANQPQHF
>NA|TRBJ1-2|13|TRBV5-6|NA
TGTGCCAGCAGCTTGTGGGGGGTGGATGGCTACACCTTC
CASSLWGVDGYTF
>NA|TRBJ2-1|14|TRBV30|TRBD1
TGTGCCTGGAGTCCGGGGACAGTTGCTAGTGAGCAGTTCTTC
CAWSPGTVASEQFF
>NA|TRBJ1-2|14|TRBV11-2|TRBD1
TGTGCCAGCAGTCCGAACAGGGGTAACTATGGCTACACCTTC
CASSPNRGNYGYTF
>NA|TRBJ1-6|13|TRBV6-6|NA
TGTGCCAGCACCAAACAGGGCTTCTCACCCCTCCACTTT
CASTKQGFSPLHF
>NA|TRBJ1-4|18|TRBV10-3|NA
TGTGCCATCAGTGAGTCTTGGGCGACCGGGGCAACTAATGAAAAACTGTTTTTT
CAISESWATGATNEKLFF
>NA|TRBJ2-7|18|TRBV28|TRBD1
TGTGCCAGCAGTTTATCGGGGACAGGGGGTGGCTTGGGGGACGAGCAGTACTTC
CASSLSGTGGGLGDEQYF
>NA|TRBJ1-4|14|TRBV9|NA
TGTGCCAGCAGCGTAGGAACAGGGCAAGAAAAACTGTTTTTT
CASSVGTGQEKLFF
>NA|TRBJ2-3|12|TRBV5-4|NA
TGTGCCAGCAGCTTGGGGGGGGATACGCAGTATTTT
CASSLGGDTQYF
>NA|TRBJ1-1|15|TRBV11-3|NA
TGTGCCAGCAGCCCCGGGACAAGGGGGAGCACTGAAGCTTTCTTT
CASSPGTRGSTEAFF
>NA|TRBJ2-1|16|TRBV5-4|TRBD2
TGTGCCAGCAGCCCCAATGACGGGGGGGCCTACAATGAGCAGTTCTTC
CASSPNDGGAYNEQFF
>NA|TRBJ2-1|16|TRBV11-3|TRBD1
TGTGCCAGCAGCCCCTCCGGGACAGGGGGTTCGTATGAGCAGTTCTTC
CASSPSGTGGSYEQFF
>NA|TRBJ1-6|14|TRBV15|NA
TGTGCCACCAGCAGAGAAGACTATAATTCACCCCTCCACTTT
CATSREDYNSPLHF